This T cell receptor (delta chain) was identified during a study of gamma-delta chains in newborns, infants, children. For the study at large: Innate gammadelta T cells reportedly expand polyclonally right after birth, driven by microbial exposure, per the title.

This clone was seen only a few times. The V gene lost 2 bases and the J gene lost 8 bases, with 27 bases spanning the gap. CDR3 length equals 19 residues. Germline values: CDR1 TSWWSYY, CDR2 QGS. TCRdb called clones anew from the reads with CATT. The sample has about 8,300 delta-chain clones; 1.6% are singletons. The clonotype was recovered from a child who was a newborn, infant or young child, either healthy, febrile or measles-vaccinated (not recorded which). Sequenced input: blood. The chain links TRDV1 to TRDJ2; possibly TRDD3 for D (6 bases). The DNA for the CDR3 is TGTGCTCTTGGGGAAACAGACCCCTCCCTCTTTTACTGGGACGCACAACTCTTCTTT. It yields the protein CALGETDPSLFYWDAQLFF.